The 19 T cell receptor beta chains below come from one sample, sequenced in a study of T cell clones after liver transplantation (dated by TCRdb to about 2019). The library relied on the immunoSEQ multiplex PCR assay. Held by TCRdb, this immuneACCESS table contains in-frame sequences only and omits some clones. Under half of the omission traces to an unresolved V gene where checked; the cause of the rest is unknown. Across this sample there are more than 95,000 clones, with 82% seen only once. The top ten hold 0.85% to 1% of the sample. The time point label on this specimen signifies: pre-transplant. Here the sequenced sample was CD4+ T cells from blood, taken before liver transplant. These receptors all stem from a human donor who received a liver transplant.

The rearrangement links TRBV19 to TRBJ1-2; the match to TRBD1 covers 10 bases. Germline CDR1 is LNHDA and CDR2 is SQIVND (reference sequence). This CDR3 has 14 amino acids. With V trimmed by 3 bases and J by 3 bases, 1 base remained unmatched. CDR3 DNA: TGTGCCAGTAGTATTGGGACAGGGGACTATGGCTACACCTTC. It specifies CASSIGTGDYGYTF.

V and J are TRBV27 and TRBJ2-5; D gene unclear. The J call may be wrong; the DNA end is better matched by TRBJ2-7. Germline V gene sequence: CDR1 MNHEY, CDR2 SMNVEV (reference sequence). CDR3 length: 14 amino acids. The CDR3 sequence is CASSLRARTYEQYF. DNA of the CDR3: TGTGCCAGCAGTCTCCGGGCCAGGACCTACGAGCAGTACTTC.

V and J are TRBV2 and TRBJ2-7, with D unclear. V lost 8 bases to trimming and J lost 4 bases, with 12 bases between them. Germline V gene sequence: CDR1 SNHLY, CDR2 FYNNEI. The CDR3 loop spans 12 amino acids. Here the CDR3 DNA reads TGTGCCAGCCTTTTTTCCCCATACGAGCAGTACTTC. Protein product: CASLFSPYEQYF. The whole variable domain, remainder taken from reference TRBV2 and TRBJ2-7, is EPEVTQTPSHQVTQMGQEVILRCVPISNHLYFYWYRQILGQKVEFLVSFYNNEISEKSEIFDDQFSVERPDGSNFTLKIRSTKLEDSAMYFCASLFSPYEQYFGPGTRLTVT.

The J gene is TRBJ2-1, the V gene TRBV7-2; tentatively, D is TRBD1 or TRBD2 (6 bases each). Deletions cut 3 bases from V and 7 bases from J, with 13 bases between. In germline, CDR1 is SGHTA, CDR2 FQGNSA. CDR3 length: 14 residues. CDR3 sequence (DNA): TGTGCCAGCAGCTTCATGGGGGGCAGAAATGAGCAGTTCTTC. Translating gives CASSFMGGRNEQFF.

V is TRBV6-5 and J is TRBJ2-1; either TRBD1 or TRBD2 may fit D (5 bases each). The length of the CDR3 is 14 residues. The V end was cut by 6 bases, the J end by 9 bases, with 18 bases between. The germline V gene encodes CDR1 MNHEY and CDR2 SVGAGI. The CDR3 DNA reads TGTGCCAGCAGCCTAATCCGGGACCGAGGTGAGCAGTTCTTC. Amino acid sequence: CASSLIRDRGEQFF.

The chain combines TRBV19 with TRBJ1-4, with D uncertain. The CDR3 is made up of 15 amino acids. Germline lookup yields CDR1 LNHDA and CDR2 SQIVND (reference sequence). The V gene lost 4 bases and the J gene lost 0 bases, with 9 bases spanning the gap. The CDR3 nucleotides read TGTGCCAGTAGTAGAGACCCTGCAACTAATGAAAAACTGTTTTTT. This sequence encodes CASSRDPATNEKLFF.

The J gene is TRBJ1-5, the V gene TRBV13; D gene ambiguous. The CDR3 extends over 16 amino acids. Germline loops: CDR1 PRHDT, CDR2 FYEKMQ (reference sequence). V lost 3 bases and J 0 bases, leaving 12 bases between the germline ends. The DNA for the CDR3 is TGTGCCAGCAGCTTGGGCTCACGGTCTAGCAATCAGCCCCAGCATTTT. Protein product: CASSLGSRSSNQPQHF.

The gene calls are TRBV6-5 and TRBJ2-1; 10 nucleotides match TRBD2. The CDR3 runs to 14 residues. Germline CDR1 reads MNHEY; CDR2 reads SVGAGI. The V and J ends lost 8 bases and 5 bases, in that order; junction bases with no gene match: 6. The CDR3 bases are TGTGCCAGCCATAGCGGGGGGAACAACAATGAGCAGTTCTTC. It encodes CASHSGGNNNEQFF.

This clone was seen a single time. V usage is TRBV7-9 and J usage is TRBJ1-2; D is uncertain. The germline CDR1 and CDR2 sequences are SEHNR and FQNEAQ (reference sequence). There are 12 residues in the CDR3. Trimming removed 5 bases at V and 8 bases at J, with 12 bases between. The CDR3 is CASSPEGRGYTF. The CDR3 coding sequence is TGTGCCAGCAGCCCAGAGGGAAGGGGCTACACCTTC.

This chain connects TRBV11-3 to TRBJ2-3; D is possibly TRBD1 or TRBD2 (5 bases each). The germline V and J ends were trimmed by 3 bases and 3 bases, with 7 bases remaining between them. Germline assignment: CDR1 SGHNT and CDR2 YENEEA. The CDR3 spans 13 residues. CDR3 residues: CASSLGDTDTQYF. The DNA of the CDR3 is TGTGCCAGCAGCTTGGGGGATACAGATACGCAGTATTTT. Using reference TRBV11-3 and TRBJ2-3 for the parts outside the CDR3, the full variable domain is EAGVVQSPRYKIIEKKQPVAFWCNPISGHNTLYWYLQNLGQGPELLIRYENEEAVDDSQLPKDRFSAERLKGVDSTLKIQPAELGDSAVYLCASSLGDTDTQYFGPGTRLTVL.

The chain combines TRBV7-8 with TRBJ2-7, with TRBD1 matching over 10 bases. Per germline, CDR1 SGHVS and CDR2 FQNEAQ. The CDR3 runs to 15 residues. The V segment lost 5 bases and the J segment 5 bases; nucleotides outside the gene matches: 9. The CDR3 here is CASSQARDRGNEQYF. CDR3 sequence (DNA): TGTGCCAGCAGCCAAGCTCGGGACAGGGGCAACGAGCAGTACTTC.

This chain joins TRBV4-1 and TRBJ2-7, with 14 bases matching TRBD2. The CDR3 is made up of 19 amino acids. The junction had 14 bases not matched to a gene; V was cut back by 4 bases and J by 3 bases. Germline V gives CDR1 MGHRA, CDR2 YSYEKL. The CDR3 is CASSLAGTSGSSHNYEQYF. The CDR3 nucleotides are TGCGCCAGCAGCCTAGCCGGGACTAGCGGGAGTAGTCATAACTACGAGCAGTACTTC.

The rearrangement joins TRBV6-1 to TRBJ2-2; TRBD2 agrees at 7 bases. The CDR3 runs to 17 residues. In germline, CDR1 is MNHNS, CDR2 SASEGT. J lost 1 base, V lost 1 base, and 6 bases had no gene match. The DNA for the CDR3 is TGTGCCAGCAGTGAAGTCTGGGAGGGTCTGAACACCGGGGAGCTGTTTTTT. This encodes CASSEVWEGLNTGELFF.

This sequence joins TRBV28 and TRBJ2-3, with a possible D match to TRBD2 (6 bases). The CDR3 totals 13 residues. Trimming removed 3 bases at V and 6 bases at J, with 10 bases between. The germline V gene has CDR1 MDHEN and CDR2 SYDVKM. The CDR3 DNA is TGTGCCAGCAGTTTTGTGGGGAGGGATACGCAGTATTTT. It encodes CASSFVGRDTQYF.

This CDR3 reads CASSPGTSGDTDTQYF. For the CDR3, the DNA is TGTGCCAGCAGCCCCGGGACTAGCGGGGACACAGATACGCAGTATTTT. The chain is built from TRBV5-8 and TRBJ2-3, with 13 bases lining up with TRBD2. Trimming took 4 bases from V and 2 from J; bases not matched to a gene: 4. CDR3 length equals 16 residues. Germline CDR1 and CDR2: SGHTS and YDEGEE.

The CDR3 here is CASSLDRGSTDTQYF. The DNA of the CDR3 is TGTGCCAGCAGCTTAGATAGGGGGAGCACAGATACGCAGTATTTT. The genes are TRBV11-2 and TRBJ2-3; maybe TRBD1 (6 bases). This CDR3 spans 15 amino acids. The ends were cut back, 0 bases at V and 0 bases at J, with 7 bases in the middle. CDR1 is SGHAT and CDR2 is FQNNGV in the germline V gene.

The chain combines TRBV10-3 with TRBJ2-3, with D perhaps given as TRBD1 or TRBD2 (6 bases each). In germline, CDR1 is ENHRY, CDR2 SYGVKD. V was shortened by 3 bases and J by 0 bases, with 13 bases between the two germline ends. This CDR3 has 16 residues. The CDR3 coding sequence is TGTGCCATCAGTGATCCTCGGGGGCCTAGCACAGATACGCAGTATTTT. As protein: CAISDPRGPSTDTQYF.

The count of this clone is one. The chain recombines TRBV27 with TRBJ1-5; D perhaps matches TRBD1 (6 bases). This CDR3 is 15 amino acids long. Germline V CDR1 and CDR2: MNHEY, SMNVEV (reference sequence). V was shortened by 0 bases and J by 3 bases, with 9 bases between the two germline ends. CDR3 DNA sequence: TGTGCCAGCAGTTTATCGGGACAAGTCAATCAGCCCCAGCATTTT. Protein sequence: CASSLSGQVNQPQHF.

Only a few counts were recorded for this clone. The rearrangement joins TRBV29-1 to TRBJ2-1; 9 bases match TRBD1. The CDR3 contains 14 residues. The V gene end was trimmed by 5 bases and the J gene end by 0 bases; junction bases not matched to a gene: 2. Germline V gives CDR1 SQVTM, CDR2 ANQGSEA. In DNA form, the CDR3 reads TGCAGCGTTTCGACAGGGGGCTCCTACAATGAGCAGTTCTTC. Residues: CSVSTGGSYNEQFF.